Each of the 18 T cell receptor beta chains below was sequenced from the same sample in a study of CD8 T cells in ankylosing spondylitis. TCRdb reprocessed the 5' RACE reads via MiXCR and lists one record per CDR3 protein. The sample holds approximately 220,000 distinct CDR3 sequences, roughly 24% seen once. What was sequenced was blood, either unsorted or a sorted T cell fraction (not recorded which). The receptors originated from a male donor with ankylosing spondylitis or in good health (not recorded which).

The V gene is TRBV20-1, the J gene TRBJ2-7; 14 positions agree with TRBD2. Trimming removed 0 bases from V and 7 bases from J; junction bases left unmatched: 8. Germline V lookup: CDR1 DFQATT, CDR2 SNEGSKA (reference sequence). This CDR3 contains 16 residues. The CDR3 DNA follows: TGCAGTGCTAGAGATCCTGGGACTAGCGGGAGCGGGGAGCAGTACTTC. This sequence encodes CSARDPGTSGSGEQYF.

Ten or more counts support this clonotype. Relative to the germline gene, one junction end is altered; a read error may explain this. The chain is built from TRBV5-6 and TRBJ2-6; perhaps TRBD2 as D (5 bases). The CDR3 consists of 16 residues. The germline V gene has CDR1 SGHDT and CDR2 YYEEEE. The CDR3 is CASTLRVGSGANVLTF. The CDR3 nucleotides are TGTGCCAGCACCTTGAGGGTAGGCTCTGGGGCCAACGTCCTGACTTTC. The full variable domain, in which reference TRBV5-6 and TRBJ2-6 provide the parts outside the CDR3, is DAGVTQSPTHLIKTRGQQVTLRCSPKSGHDTVSWYQQALGQGPQFIFQYYEEEERQRGNFPDRFSGHQFPNYSSELNVNALLLGDSALYLCASTLRVGSGANVLTFGAGSRLTVL.

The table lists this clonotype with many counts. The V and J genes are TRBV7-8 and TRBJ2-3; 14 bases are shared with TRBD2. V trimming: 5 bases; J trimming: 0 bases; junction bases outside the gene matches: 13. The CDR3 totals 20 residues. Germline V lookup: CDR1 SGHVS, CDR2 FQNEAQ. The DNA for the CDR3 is TGTGCCAGCAGCCGAGGGACTAGCGGGAGCCGGGTCTCTAGCACAGATACGCAGTATTTT. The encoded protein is CASSRGTSGSRVSSTDTQYF.

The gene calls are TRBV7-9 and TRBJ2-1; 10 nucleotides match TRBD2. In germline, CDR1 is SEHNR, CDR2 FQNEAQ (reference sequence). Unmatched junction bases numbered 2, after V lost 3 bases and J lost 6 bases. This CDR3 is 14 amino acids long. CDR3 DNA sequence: TGTGCCAGCAGCTTTCAGCGGGAGGGCAATGAGCAGTTCTTC. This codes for CASSFQREGNEQFF.

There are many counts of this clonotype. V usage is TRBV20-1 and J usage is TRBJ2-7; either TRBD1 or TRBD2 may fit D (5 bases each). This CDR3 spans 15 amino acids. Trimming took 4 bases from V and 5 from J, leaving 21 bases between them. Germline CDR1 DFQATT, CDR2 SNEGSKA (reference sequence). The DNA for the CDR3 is TGCAGTGCTACCAAAGACTCCGGGGCTCGGAACGAGCAGTACTTC. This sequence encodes CSATKDSGARNEQYF.

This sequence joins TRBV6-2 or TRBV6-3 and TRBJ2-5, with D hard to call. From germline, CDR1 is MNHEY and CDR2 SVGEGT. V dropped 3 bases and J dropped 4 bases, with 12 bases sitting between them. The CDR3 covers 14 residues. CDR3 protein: CASSYPPVVETQYF. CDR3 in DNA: TGTGCCAGCAGTTATCCCCCGGTAGTAGAGACCCAGTACTTC.

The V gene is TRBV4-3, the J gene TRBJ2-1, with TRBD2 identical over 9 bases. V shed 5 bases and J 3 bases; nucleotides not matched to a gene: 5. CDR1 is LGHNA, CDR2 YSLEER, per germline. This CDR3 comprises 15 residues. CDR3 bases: TGCGCCAGCAGCTCCCGACTAGCGGTCTACAATGAGCAGTTCTTC. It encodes CASSSRLAVYNEQFF.

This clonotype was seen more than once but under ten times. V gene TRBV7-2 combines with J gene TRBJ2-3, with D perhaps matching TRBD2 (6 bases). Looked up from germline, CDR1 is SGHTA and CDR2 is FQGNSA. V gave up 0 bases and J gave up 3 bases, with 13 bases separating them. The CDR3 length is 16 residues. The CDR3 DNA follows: TGTGCCAGCAGCTTAGCGGCGGGGATGCGGACAGATACGCAGTATTTT. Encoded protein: CASSLAAGMRTDTQYF.

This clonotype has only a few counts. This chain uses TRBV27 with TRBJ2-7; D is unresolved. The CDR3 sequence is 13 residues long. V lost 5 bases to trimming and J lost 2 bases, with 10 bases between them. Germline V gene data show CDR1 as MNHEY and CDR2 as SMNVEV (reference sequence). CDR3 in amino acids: CASSPGPPYEQYF. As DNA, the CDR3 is TGTGCCAGCAGTCCGGGCCCTCCCTACGAGCAGTACTTC.

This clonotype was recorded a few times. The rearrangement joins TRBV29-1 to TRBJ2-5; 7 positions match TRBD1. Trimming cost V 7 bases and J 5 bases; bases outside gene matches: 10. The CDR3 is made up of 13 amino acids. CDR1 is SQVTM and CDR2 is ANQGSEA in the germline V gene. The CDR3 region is CSAADRVMETQYF. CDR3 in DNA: TGCAGCGCCGCCGACAGGGTCATGGAGACCCAGTACTTC.

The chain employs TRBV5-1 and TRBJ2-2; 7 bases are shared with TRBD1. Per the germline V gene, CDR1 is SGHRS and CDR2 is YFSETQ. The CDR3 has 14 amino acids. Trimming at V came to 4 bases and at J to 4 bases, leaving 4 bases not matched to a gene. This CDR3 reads CASSDRTGTGELFF. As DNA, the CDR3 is TGCGCCAGCAGCGACCGGACAGGCACCGGGGAGCTGTTTTTT. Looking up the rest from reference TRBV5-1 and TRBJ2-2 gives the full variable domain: KAGVTQTPRYLIKTRGQQVTLSCSPISGHRSVSWYQQTPGQGLQFLFEYFSETQRNKGNFPGRFSGRQFSNSRSEMNVSTLELGDSALYLCASSDRTGTGELFFGEGSRLTVL.

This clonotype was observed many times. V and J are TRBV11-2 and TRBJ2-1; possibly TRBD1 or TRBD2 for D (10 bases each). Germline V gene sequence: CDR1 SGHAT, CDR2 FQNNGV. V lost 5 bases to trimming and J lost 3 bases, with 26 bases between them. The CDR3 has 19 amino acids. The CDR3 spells CASSRRGQGGLAFYNEQFF. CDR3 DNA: TGTGCCAGCAGCCGACGCGGACAGGGGGGACTAGCGTTCTACAATGAGCAGTTCTTC. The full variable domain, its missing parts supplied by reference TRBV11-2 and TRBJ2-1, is EAGVAQSPRYKIIEKRQSVAFWCNPISGHATLYWYQQILGQGPKLLIQFQNNGVVDDSQLPKDRFSAERLKGVDSTLKIQPAKLEDSAVYLCASSRRGQGGLAFYNEQFFGPGTRLTVL.

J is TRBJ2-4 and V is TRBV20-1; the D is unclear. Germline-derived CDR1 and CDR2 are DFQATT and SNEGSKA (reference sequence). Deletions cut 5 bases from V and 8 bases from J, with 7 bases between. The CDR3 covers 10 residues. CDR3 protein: CSARWDIQYF. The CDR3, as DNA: TGCAGTGCTCGATGGGACATTCAGTACTTC.

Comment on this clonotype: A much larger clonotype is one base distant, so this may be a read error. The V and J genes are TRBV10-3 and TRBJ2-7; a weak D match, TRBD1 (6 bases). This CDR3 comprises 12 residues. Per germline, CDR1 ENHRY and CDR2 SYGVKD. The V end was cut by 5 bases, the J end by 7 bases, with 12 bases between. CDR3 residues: CAISNRDPEQYF. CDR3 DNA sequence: TGTGCCATCAGTAACAGGGATCCGGAGCAGTACTTC.

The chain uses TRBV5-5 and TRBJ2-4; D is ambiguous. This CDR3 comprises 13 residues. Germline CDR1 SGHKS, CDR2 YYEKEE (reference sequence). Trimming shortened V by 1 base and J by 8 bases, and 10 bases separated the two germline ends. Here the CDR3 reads CASSLPPGHIQYF. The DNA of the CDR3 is TGTGCCAGCAGCTTGCCCCCTGGTCACATTCAGTACTTC.

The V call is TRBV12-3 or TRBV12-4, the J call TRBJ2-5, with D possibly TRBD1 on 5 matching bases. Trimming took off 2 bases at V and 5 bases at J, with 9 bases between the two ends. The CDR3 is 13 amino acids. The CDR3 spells CASSLKGAETQYF. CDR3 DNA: TGTGCCAGCAGTTTAAAAGGGGCGGAGACCCAGTACTTC.

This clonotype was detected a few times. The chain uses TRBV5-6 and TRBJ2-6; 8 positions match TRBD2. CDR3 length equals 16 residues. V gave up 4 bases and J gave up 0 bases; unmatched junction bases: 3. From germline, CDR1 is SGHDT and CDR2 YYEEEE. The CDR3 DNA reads TGTGCCAGCAGCCCGGGGGGGAGCTCTGGGGCCAACGTCCTGACTTTC. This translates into CASSPGGSSGANVLTF.

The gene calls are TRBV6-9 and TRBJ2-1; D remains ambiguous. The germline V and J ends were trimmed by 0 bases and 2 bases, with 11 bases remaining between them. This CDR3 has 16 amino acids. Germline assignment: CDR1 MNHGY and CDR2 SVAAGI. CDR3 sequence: CASSYSIGCPYNEQFF. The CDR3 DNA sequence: TGTGCCAGCAGTTATTCGATTGGTTGCCCCTACAATGAGCAGTTCTTC.